Here is one T cell receptor (beta chain) with its context. What it recognizes is unknown. Germline is not matched at one junction end, which may reflect a read error. Researchers drew blood RNA from unsorted whole blood and extracted germline DNA as well. None of the patients had received treatment, and all had chronic HBV infection. The data belong to a study of tumor-infiltrating lymphocytes in primary liver carcinoma. Study as a whole: Lesions, classed as T1-T3 N0M0, spanned about 4 to 10 cm across.

General study findings and limits: Blood trailed tumors significantly in top-250-clone fraction (p = 0.039).

This CDR3 has 17 residues. Germline V gene data show CDR1 as LGHNA and CDR2 as YNFKEQ. TCR beta cDNA was made from 450 to 600 ng total RNA with a constant-region primer. Three nested multiplex PCR rounds of slightly modified ARM-PCR generated TCR beta libraries. Amplification in the first two PCR rounds was performed using TRBV1-TRBV30 forward primers and a C-beta reverse primer for roughly 9 cycles each. Using its own MiXCR run on the multiplex PCR reads, TCRdb lists one record per CDR3 protein. The top ten hold roughly 8.9% of the sample, which has 250,000 to 400,000 distinct CDR3 sequences, 60% to 80% seen once.

The receptor's source is a man in his forties or fifties with primary liver carcinoma and hepatitis B virus infection. This chain links TRBV4-2 with TRBJ2-2, with 9 bases lining up with TRBD2. Sequenced sample: peripheral blood. CDR3 sequence reads: CASSQDGSGRCTGEQFF. The CDR3 DNA reads as TGTGCCAGCAGCCAAGATGGAAGCGGGAGGTGCACCGGGGAGCAGTTTTTT.